Listed below are T cell receptor beta chains from one sample, sequenced in a study of cytomegalovirus exposure and HLA in healthy donors. The repertoire was sequenced with immunoSEQ multiplex PCR; TCRdb's copy has only in-frame clones and lacks some. The sample has 95,000 to 100,000 clones; around three quarters are singletons. Input material: PBMCs. These receptors originate from a man aged 35-49 years in good health and CMV-seronegative. The CDR3 runs from the conserved cysteine through the conserved F or W.

V: TRBV4-1; J: TRBJ2-5; CDR3: CASSQDSGTRRAETQYF
V: TRBV5-4; J: TRBJ2-7; CDR3: CASSLVRRASGGEQYF
V: TRBV23-1; J: TRBJ2-1; CDR3: CASSQNPRGTSSYNEQFF
V: TRBV4-3; J: TRBJ1-2; CDR3: CASSQAPTGGYTF
V: TRBV5-4; J: TRBJ2-3; CDR3: CASSLRSTDTQYF
V: TRBV27; J: TRBJ2-7; CDR3: CASSPPTGSSYEQYF
V: TRBV5-1; J: TRBJ2-2; CDR3: CASSLVSGSGTGELFF
V: TRBV10-2; J: TRBJ2-2; CDR3: CASSTGQGWTGELFF
V: TRBV19; J: TRBJ2-1; CDR3: CASGTVHEQFF
V: TRBV19; J: TRBJ1-2; CDR3: CASIAPGTVYGYTF
V: TRBV10-3; J: TRBJ2-1; CDR3: CAIAPSKDRESYNEQFF
V: TRBV12-5; J: TRBJ2-5; CDR3: CASAEKETQYF
V: TRBV7-9; J: TRBJ2-1; CDR3: CASSLLAGSNNEQFF
V: TRBV5-5; J: TRBJ2-7; CDR3: CASSSTPPSGRAVEQYF
V: TRBV23-1; J: TRBJ1-5; CDR3: CASSSSGSHQPQHF
V: TRBV6-1; J: TRBJ1-2; CDR3: CASSYDRGNGYTF
V: TRBV19; J: TRBJ2-7; CDR3: CASEDGGEQYF
V: TRBV30; J: TRBJ2-3; CDR3: CAWLGTGGTDTQYF
V: TRBV7-2; J: TRBJ1-5; CDR3: CASSTWTGTDQPQHF
V: TRBV15; J: TRBJ2-2; CDR3: CATSRGLAENTGELFF
V: TRBV10-3; J: TRBJ2-7; CDR3: CAISMDRYEQYF
V: TRBV27; J: TRBJ1-1; CDR3: CASSFPGQVEAFF
V: TRBV5-4; J: TRBJ1-6; CDR3: CASSFLQGTNSPLHF
V: TRBV18; J: TRBJ2-5; CDR3: CASSDQGGRETQYF
V: TRBV11-2; J: TRBJ2-1; CDR3: CASSPPPLSSYNEQFF
V: TRBV29-1; J: TRBJ2-3; CDR3: CSVWGGFTDTQYF
V: TRBV5-8; J: TRBJ2-5; CDR3: CASSPGQGEFQETQYF
V: TRBV5-1; J: TRBJ2-7; CDR3: CASSFGTGVVYEQYF
V: TRBV9; J: TRBJ1-2; CDR3: CASSVGDEGLVYGYTF